This T cell receptor beta chain originates from a study of CD4+ T cells in melanoma. The CDR3 totals 15 residues. V was cut by 4 bases and J by 1 base, with 12 bases left in between. Germline V CDR1 and CDR2: SGHAT, FQNNGV. TCRdb's copy holds only in-frame clones and misses some; the assay was immunoSEQ multiplex PCR. Among some 110,000 clones listed, roughly 90% were seen once. The receptor was derived from a human donor with melanoma. J is TRBJ2-3 and V is TRBV11-2; D assignment may be TRBD1 or TRBD2 (5 bases each). Source material: peripheral blood. The chain's CDR3 is CASSSTWGRTDTQYF. CDR3 DNA: TGTGCCAGCAGCTCCACCTGGGGACGCACAGATACGCAGTATTTT.